This TCR beta chain was observed in a study of blood T cells in healthy people across ages. Study outcomes and limitations: Estimates of diversity drawn from one million T cells were considered underestimates. As age increased, TCR beta diversity per million T cells fell in a roughly linear fashion.

Germline CDR1 reads LGHNA; CDR2 reads YNFKEQ. The CDR3 extends over 15 amino acids. Losses at the gene ends were 2 bases for V and 5 bases for J; bases not matched to a gene: 3. This clonotype turned up a few times. Its antigen remains unidentified. Samples each had at least 6 micrograms of total RNA extracted. A second 7 to 11 cycle PCR used barcoded and J-beta primers. TCRdb used MiXCR to reprocess the 5' RACE reads, holding one entry per CDR3 protein. This table has 1.5 million to 2 million distinct CDR3 sequences, roughly 49% appearing once. The source is a woman in her forties in good health. Sequencing was carried out using blood. The genes are TRBV4-2 and TRBJ2-1, with 10 bases matching TRBD1. CDR3 loop: CASSQRDRGNNEQFF. The CDR3 region has the DNA TGTGCCAGCAGCCAACGGGACAGGGGCAACAATGAGCAGTTCTTC.